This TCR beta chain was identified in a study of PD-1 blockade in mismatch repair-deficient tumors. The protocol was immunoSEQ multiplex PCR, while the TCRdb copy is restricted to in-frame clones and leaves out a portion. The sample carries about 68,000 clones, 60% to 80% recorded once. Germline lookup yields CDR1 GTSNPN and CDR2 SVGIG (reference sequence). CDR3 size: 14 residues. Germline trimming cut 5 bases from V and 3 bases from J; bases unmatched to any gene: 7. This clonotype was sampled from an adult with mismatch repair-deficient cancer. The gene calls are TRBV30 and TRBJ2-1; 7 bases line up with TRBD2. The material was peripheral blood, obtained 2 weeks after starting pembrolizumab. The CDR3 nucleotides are TGTGCCTGGGACCAGGGCGGGAGCTACAATGAGCAGTTCTTC. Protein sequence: CAWDQGGSYNEQFF.